The T cell receptor (beta chain) under discussion was sequenced for a study (dated by TCRdb to about 2016). From the cysteine through the phenylalanine, the CDR3 covers 11 amino acids. Only the CDR3 portion is preserved as DNA: 33 bases, with reading frame beginning at the first base. Looking up the germline V gene (reference sequence) yields CDR1 DFQATT and CDR2 SNEGSKA. Library construction relied on RT-PCR. Sequencing relied on an Illumina MiSeq. TCRdb redid the processing of the public reads, applying fastp at Q25 and MiXCR, and retained in-frame beta chains. Under each unique CDR3 protein, matching rows form one entry showing the most common genes and DNA. The sample has almost 700,000 distinct CDR3 sequences on record, approximately 14% of them singletons. 3.6% of the sample is taken by the ten largest. This clonotype was detected many times. Its recognized antigen is unknown. No base-level quality is on record; no much larger clone is a single base apart.

The receptor chain draws on TRBV20-1 and TRBJ1-1, with the identity of the D gene unclear. Input material: memory CD4+ T cells from blood. The TCR originated in a female donor in good health, serving as a healthy control. This receptor has the CDR3 CSWAGNTEAFF. The DNA sequence is given as TGCAGCTGGGCGGGGAACACTGAAGCTTTCTTT.